The rows below give T cell receptor beta chains drawn from one sample of a study of shared clonotypes between healthy human individuals. Clones were sequenced by immunoSEQ multiplex PCR, and TCRdb holds only the in-frame ones, with some missing. The table includes nearly 500,000 clones, 75% to 85% detected once. The sequenced material came from PBMCs. These receptors were collected from a woman in her forties in good health. Some clones in this sample may be carry-over from other donors' samples. Each CDR3 is given with its conserved first and last residue. The order of the fields is D gene, clone size, J gene, V gene, CDR3 protein, CDR3 DNA. D genes are given only for firm matches. The size entry is marked missing in some rows and otherwise reads once, few, many or a size class.

D: NA; size: once; J: TRBJ2-6; V: TRBV29-1; CDR3: CSVEDSGANVLTF; DNA: TGCAGCGTTGAAGATTCCGGGGCCAACGTCCTGACTTTC
D: TRBD2; size: NA; J: TRBJ2-2; V: TRBV6-6; CDR3: CASSQTSSGELFF; DNA: TGTGCCAGCAGTCAGACTAGCTCCGGGGAGCTGTTTTTT
D: NA; size: NA; J: TRBJ1-4; V: TRBV10-3; CDR3: CAISESSPTATNEKLFF; DNA: TGTGCCATCAGTGAGTCGTCTCCAACTGCAACTAATGAAAAACTGTTTTTT
D: TRBD1; size: once; J: TRBJ2-7; V: TRBV5-6; CDR3: CASSLGQGAREQYF; DNA: TGTGCCAGCAGCTTGGGACAGGGGGCGAGAGAGCAGTACTTC
D: TRBD2; size: NA; J: TRBJ2-5; V: TRBV5-6; CDR3: CASSQDLGRGETQYF; DNA: TGCGCCAGCAGCCAAGATTTAGGGCGGGGGGAGACCCAGTACTTC
D: NA; size: NA; J: TRBJ1-1; V: TRBV2; CDR3: CASTGEQGETEAFF; DNA: TGTGCCAGCACCGGGGAACAGGGAGAGACTGAAGCTTTCTTT
D: NA; size: once; J: TRBJ1-5; V: TRBV4-1; CDR3: CASSQRINQPQHF; DNA: TGCGCCAGCAGCCAACGGATAAATCAGCCCCAGCATTTT
D: NA; size: NA; J: TRBJ1-2; V: TRBV5-6; CDR3: CASSLGRDRVNYGYTF; DNA: TGTGCCAGCAGCTTGGGGCGGGATCGCGTAAACTATGGCTACACCTTC
D: TRBD2; size: NA; J: TRBJ2-7; V: TRBV30; CDR3: CAWSSGLAVGEQYF; DNA: TGTGCCTGGAGTTCTGGACTAGCGGTGGGGGAGCAGTACTTC
D: TRBD1; size: NA; J: TRBJ2-7; V: TRBV7-9; CDR3: CASSPGQGARREQYF; DNA: TGTGCCAGCAGCCCCGGACAGGGGGCAAGGAGGGAGCAGTACTTC
D: NA; size: NA; J: TRBJ2-7; V: TRBV15; CDR3: CATSRDRGLAYEQYF; DNA: TGTGCCACCAGCAGAGATAGGGGCTTGGCCTACGAGCAGTACTTC
D: TRBD1; size: NA; J: TRBJ2-7; V: TRBV23-1; CDR3: CASRVRPGQESYEQYF; DNA: TGCGCCAGCAGAGTCAGACCGGGACAGGAATCCTACGAGCAGTACTTC
D: NA; size: NA; J: TRBJ1-2; V: TRBV13; CDR3: CASSTSGTTNYGYTF; DNA: TGTGCCAGCAGTACGTCCGGGACAACTAACTATGGCTACACCTTC
D: NA; size: many; J: TRBJ1-1; V: TRBV18; CDR3: CASSPNAVNTEAFF; DNA: TGTGCCAGCTCACCAAACGCGGTGAACACTGAAGCTTTCTTT
D: TRBD2; size: once; J: TRBJ2-5; V: TRBV7-6; CDR3: CASSHIREGETQYF; DNA: TGTGCCAGCAGCCATATCAGGGAGGGGGAGACCCAGTACTTC
D: TRBD1; size: NA; J: TRBJ1-1; V: TRBV2; CDR3: CASIQGRNTEAFF; DNA: TGTGCCAGCATACAGGGGAGGAACACTGAAGCTTTCTTT
D: TRBD1; size: NA; J: TRBJ1-2; V: TRBV19; CDR3: CASSLPGGGYGYTF; DNA: TGTGCCAGTAGCCTACCAGGGGGCGGCTATGGCTACACCTTC